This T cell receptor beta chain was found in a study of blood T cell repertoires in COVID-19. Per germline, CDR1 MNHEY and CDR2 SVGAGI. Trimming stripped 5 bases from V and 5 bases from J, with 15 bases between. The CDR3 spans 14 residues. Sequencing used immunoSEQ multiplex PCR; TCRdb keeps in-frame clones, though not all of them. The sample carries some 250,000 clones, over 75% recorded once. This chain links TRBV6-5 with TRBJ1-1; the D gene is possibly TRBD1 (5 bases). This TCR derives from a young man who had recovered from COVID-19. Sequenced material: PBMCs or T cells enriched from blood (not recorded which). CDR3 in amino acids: CASSHPSGHTEAFF. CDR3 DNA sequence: TGTGCCAGCAGTCATCCCTCAGGACATACTGAAGCTTTCTTT.